This T cell receptor beta chain was identified during a study of blood T cell repertoires in COVID-19. Produced via immunoSEQ multiplex PCR; TCRdb's table is partial and in-frame only. Seen here are approximately 400,000 clones, 88% observed once, and the top ten hold 1.2%. The CDR3 totals 16 residues. Germline V gene sequence: CDR1 SGDLS, CDR2 YYNGEE. The V end lost 0 bases, the J end lost 0 bases, and 9 bases lay between the germline ends. The TCR originated in a young woman who had recovered from COVID-19. The sample was PBMCs or T cells enriched from blood (not recorded which). This chain links TRBV9 with TRBJ2-2; possible D gene TRBD2, 6 bases. In DNA, the CDR3 is TGTGCCAGCAGCGTAGCGGGGGTCCCGAACACCGGGGAGCTGTTTTTT. Protein: CASSVAGVPNTGELFF.